This T cell receptor (beta chain) was sequenced during a study of T cell clones after liver transplantation. About the study: TCRbeta sequencing after a pre-transplant mixed lymphocyte reaction identified graft-donor-reactive clones, later tracked in post-transplant blood.

Study-wide results and caveats: Donor-reactive sequences fell more than third party-reactive ones, suggesting partial deletion.

As regards this clone: Its matching antigen is unknown.

TCRdb keeps only in-frame clones here, not all; method: immunoSEQ multiplex PCR. The data show over 55,000 clones, less than 85% seen once. CD3+CD4+ and CD3+CD8+ cells were FACS-sorted from thawed unstimulated PBMCs. The CDR3 runs to 15 residues. Germline CDR1 and CDR2: MNHNY and SVGAGI (reference sequence). The J segment lost 4 bases and the V segment lost 7 bases, leaving 6 bases of the junction unmatched. Material: CD4+ T cells from blood, obtained at the approximately 16-month timepoint. The sequence derives from a human patient who received a liver transplant. Some T cells may be supplied by the graft donor. This chain links TRBV6-6 with TRBJ2-3; 12 bases match TRBD2. The CDR3 loop reads CASIPSGGAPDTQYF. The CDR3 nucleotides read TGTGCCAGCATCCCTAGCGGGGGGGCCCCAGATACGCAGTATTTT.